A single sample is the source of the 7 T cell receptor beta chains below, sequenced in a study of blood T cell repertoires in COVID-19. The method was immunoSEQ multiplex PCR; TCRdb's version includes in-frame clones alone and lacks a portion of them. This sample yields about 160,000 clones, of which roughly 80% are seen a single time; around 2.8% belongs to the top ten. The sequenced sample was peripheral blood. The receptors originated from an older man with acute or convalescent COVID-19.

In the case of this clone: The sample has other DNA sequences that encode this CDR3 too. V gene TRBV28 combines with J gene TRBJ1-5; TRBD1 aligns across 9 bases. CDR1 is MDHEN, CDR2 SYDVKM, per germline. This CDR3 is 14 amino acids long. J lost 4 bases, V lost 3 bases, and 1 base had no gene match. The CDR3 sequence is CASSLDRGNQPQHF. CDR3 nucleotides: TGTGCCAGCAGTTTGGACAGGGGAAATCAGCCCCAGCATTTT.

J is TRBJ2-1 and V is TRBV2; 7 bases are a match to TRBD1. Per the germline V gene, CDR1 is SNHLY and CDR2 is FYNNEI. Losses at the gene ends were 3 bases for V and 5 bases for J; bases not matched to a gene: 13. The CDR3 consists of 17 residues. Here the CDR3 reads CASSESPTRGRHNEQFF. CDR3 DNA: TGTGCCAGCAGTGAGTCCCCGACAAGGGGGCGCCACAATGAGCAGTTCTTC.

The J gene is TRBJ1-3, the V gene TRBV30; 7 nucleotides match TRBD1. V trimming: 4 bases; J trimming: 0 bases; junction bases outside the gene matches: 0. Per the germline V gene, CDR1 is GTSNPN and CDR2 is SVGIG (reference sequence). The CDR3 totals 13 residues. The CDR3 DNA sequence: TGTGCCTGGAACAGGGGCTCTGGAAACACCATATATTTT. Amino acid sequence: CAWNRGSGNTIYF.

The V gene is TRBV19, the J gene TRBJ1-4, with D uncertain. Trimming removed 7 bases at V and 4 bases at J, with 10 bases between. In germline, CDR1 is LNHDA, CDR2 SQIVND (reference sequence). The CDR3 contains 13 residues. CDR3 amino acids: CASTMRGNEKLFF. DNA of the CDR3: TGTGCCAGTACCATGCGGGGTAATGAAAAACTGTTTTTT.

The chain recombines TRBV11-3 with TRBJ2-7, with D unclear. V was clipped by 0 bases and J by 5 bases, with 11 bases between them. There are 14 residues in the CDR3. The germline CDR1 and CDR2 sequences are SGHNT and YENEEA. The CDR3 sequence: CASSLDSSQDEQYF. CDR3 DNA sequence: TGTGCCAGCAGCTTAGATTCGAGTCAGGACGAGCAGTACTTC.

This chain links TRBV15 with TRBJ2-2; no definite D call. V lost 2 bases and J 2 bases, leaving 3 bases between the germline ends. The CDR3 length is 13 residues. Per germline, CDR1 LNHNV and CDR2 YYDKDF (reference sequence). The DNA for the CDR3 is TGTGCCACCAGCAGATCAAACACCGGGGAGCTGTTTTTT. Residues: CATSRSNTGELFF.

The rearrangement joins TRBV5-5 to TRBJ2-7; D is possibly TRBD2 (5 bases). CDR1 is SGHKS, CDR2 YYEKEE, per germline (reference sequence). The CDR3 spans 14 residues. The germline V and J ends were trimmed by 4 bases and 3 bases, with 14 bases remaining between them. CDR3 region: CASSPTSDYYEQYF. The DNA for the CDR3 is TGTGCCAGCAGCCCCACTTCTGACTACTACGAGCAGTACTTC.